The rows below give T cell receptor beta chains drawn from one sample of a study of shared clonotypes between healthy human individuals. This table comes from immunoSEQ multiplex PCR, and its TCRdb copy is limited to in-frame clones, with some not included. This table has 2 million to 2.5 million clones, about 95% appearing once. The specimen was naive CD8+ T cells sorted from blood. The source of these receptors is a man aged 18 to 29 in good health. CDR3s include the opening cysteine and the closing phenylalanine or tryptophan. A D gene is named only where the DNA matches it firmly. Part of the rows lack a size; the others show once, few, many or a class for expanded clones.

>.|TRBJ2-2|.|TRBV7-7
TGTGCTAGCAGTCTAGGGCCACAGGGCACCGGGGAGCTGTTTTTT
CASSLGPQGTGELFF
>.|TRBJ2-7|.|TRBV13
TGTGCCAGCCTGGATAGCGGATCATACGAGCAGTACTTC
CASLDSGSYEQYF
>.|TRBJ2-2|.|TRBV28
TGTGCCAGCACCTTGACAGGGAACACCGGGGAGCTGTTTTTT
CASTLTGNTGELFF
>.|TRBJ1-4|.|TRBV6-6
TGTGCCAGCCGACCCTCAATTAATGAAAAACTGTTTTTT
CASRPSINEKLFF
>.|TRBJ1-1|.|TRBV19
TGTGCCAGTAGTATAGCAGCGGGGATCACTGAAGCTTTCTTT
CASSIAAGITEAFF
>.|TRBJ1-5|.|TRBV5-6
TGTGCCAGCAGCTTGGGTGATCAGCCCCAGCATTTT
CASSLGDQPQHF
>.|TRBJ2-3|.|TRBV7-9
TGTGCCAGCAGAATAAAATCCTCCGATACGCAGTATTTT
CASRIKSSDTQYF
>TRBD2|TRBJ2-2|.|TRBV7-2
TGTGCCAGCAAGCCACTAGCGGGAGAGGGGGCGAACACCGGGGAGCTGTTTTTT
CASKPLAGEGANTGELFF
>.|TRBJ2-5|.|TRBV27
TGTGCCAGCAGTTTATCGTTCGGTGGGGAGACCCAGTACTTC
CASSLSFGGETQYF
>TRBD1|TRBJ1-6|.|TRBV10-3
TGTGCCATCAGTGAGTCGACGACAGGGTTTTTTTTGTCACCCCTCCACTTT
CAISESTTGFFLSPLHF
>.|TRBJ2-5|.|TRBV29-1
TGCAGCGTCACAGGAGGAGAGACCCAGTACTTC
CSVTGGETQYF
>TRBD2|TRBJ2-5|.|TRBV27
TGTGCCAGCAGTTTAGCGGGGGGCCCCGGGGCCCAGTACTTC
CASSLAGGPGAQYF
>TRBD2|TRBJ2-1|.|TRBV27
TGTGCCAGCGCACTAGCTCCGTCGCGGGGGGGACATTTCTTC
CASALAPSRGGHFF
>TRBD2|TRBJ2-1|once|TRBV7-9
TGTGCCGACGTAGCGGGTGGCTCCTACAATGAGCAGTTCTTC
CADVAGGSYNEQFF
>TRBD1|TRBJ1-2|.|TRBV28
TGTGCCAGCAGTTTAACAGGGGAAGGTTTGTTCGGCTACACCTTC
CASSLTGEGLFGYTF
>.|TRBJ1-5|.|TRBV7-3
TGTGCCAGCAGCCCTCCGGGGGACTATAGCAATCAGCCCCAGCATTTT
CASSPPGDYSNQPQHF
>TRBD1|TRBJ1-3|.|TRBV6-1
TGTGCCAGCAGTGCCCGGACAGGACCGTTAAACACCATATATTTT
CASSARTGPLNTIYF
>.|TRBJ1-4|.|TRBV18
TGTGCCAGCTCCCCAGTAGGGGGGCTTGGAGAAAAACTGTTTTTT
CASSPVGGLGEKLFF
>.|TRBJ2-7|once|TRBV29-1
TGCAGCGTTGTTTTTCCGGAACAGAGCTACTACGAGCAGTACTTC
CSVVFPEQSYYEQYF
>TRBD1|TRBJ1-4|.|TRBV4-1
TGCGCCAGCAGGACAGGGACCTGGGGTAATGAAAAACTGTTTTTT
CASRTGTWGNEKLFF
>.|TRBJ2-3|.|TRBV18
TGTGCCAGCTCACCACCGTATGTCCCCACAGATACGCAGTATTTT
CASSPPYVPTDTQYF
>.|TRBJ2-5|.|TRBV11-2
TGTGCCAGCAGCTTAGATTTCGATAACCAAGAGACCCAGTACTTC
CASSLDFDNQETQYF
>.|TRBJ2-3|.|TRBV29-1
TGCAGCGTTCCCGGGGCGTACCCAGATACGCAGTATTTT
CSVPGAYPDTQYF
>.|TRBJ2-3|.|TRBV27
TGTGCCAGCAGTTTGATAGGGACGGTTTCAGATACGCAGTATTTT
CASSLIGTVSDTQYF
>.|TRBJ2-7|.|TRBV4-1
TGCGCCAGCAGCCAAGTCCTAGACCCGGGCTACGAGCAGTACTTC
CASSQVLDPGYEQYF
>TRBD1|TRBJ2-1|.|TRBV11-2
TGTGCCAGCAGGGACCGGGACAGGGTCGTGAATGAGCAGTTCTTC
CASRDRDRVVNEQFF
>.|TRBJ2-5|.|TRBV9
TGTGCCAGCAGCGTAGGGGGTCAGGTCCAAGAGACCCAGTACTTC
CASSVGGQVQETQYF
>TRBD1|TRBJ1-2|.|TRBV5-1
TGCGCCAGCAGCCCTGACCCGACAGGGACCTATGGCTACACCTTC
CASSPDPTGTYGYTF
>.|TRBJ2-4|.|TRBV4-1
TGCGCCAGCAGCCAAGAACCCCTAGCCAAAAACATTCAGTACTTC
CASSQEPLAKNIQYF
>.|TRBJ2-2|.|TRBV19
TGTGCCAGCACCCGAGACCCGACTAGCAGGGGGGTTAACACCGGGGAGCTGTTTTTT
CASTRDPTSRGVNTGELFF